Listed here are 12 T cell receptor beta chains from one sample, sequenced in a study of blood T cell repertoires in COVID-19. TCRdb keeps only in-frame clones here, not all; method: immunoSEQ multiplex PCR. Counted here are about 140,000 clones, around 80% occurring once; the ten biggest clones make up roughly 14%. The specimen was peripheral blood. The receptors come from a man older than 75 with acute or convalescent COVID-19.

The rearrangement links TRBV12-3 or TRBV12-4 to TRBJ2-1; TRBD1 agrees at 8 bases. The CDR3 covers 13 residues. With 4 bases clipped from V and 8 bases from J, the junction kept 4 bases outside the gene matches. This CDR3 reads CASSWGQVHEQFF. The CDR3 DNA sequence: TGTGCCAGCAGTTGGGGACAGGTCCATGAGCAGTTCTTC.

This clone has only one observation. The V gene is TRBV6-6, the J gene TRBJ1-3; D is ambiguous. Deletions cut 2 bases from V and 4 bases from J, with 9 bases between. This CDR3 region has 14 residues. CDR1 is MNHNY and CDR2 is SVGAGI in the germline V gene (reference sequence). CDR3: CASSYTVKGNTIYF. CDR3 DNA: TGTGCCAGCAGTTACACAGTCAAAGGAAACACCATATATTTT.

In DNA form, the CDR3 reads TGTGCCAGCAGGCAGGGGCTGAACACTGAAGCTTTCTTT. Translating it yields CASRQGLNTEAFF. The chain is built from TRBV7-2 and TRBJ1-1; perhaps TRBD1 as D (6 bases). This CDR3 comprises 13 residues. Germline lookup yields CDR1 SGHTA and CDR2 FQGNSA. Trimming cost V 6 bases and J 0 bases, with 8 bases left between them.

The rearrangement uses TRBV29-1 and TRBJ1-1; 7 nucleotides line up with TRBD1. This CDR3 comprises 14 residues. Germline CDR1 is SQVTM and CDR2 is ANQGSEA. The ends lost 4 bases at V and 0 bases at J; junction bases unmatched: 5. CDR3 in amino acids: CSVGRQGLNTEAFF. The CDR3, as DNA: TGCAGCGTTGGACGACAGGGATTGAACACTGAAGCTTTCTTT.

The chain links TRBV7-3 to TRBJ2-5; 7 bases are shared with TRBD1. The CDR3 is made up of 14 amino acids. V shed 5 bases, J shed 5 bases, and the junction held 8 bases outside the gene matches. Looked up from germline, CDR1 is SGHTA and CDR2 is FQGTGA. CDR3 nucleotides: TGTGCCAGCAGCCCCGACAGGGCTGGGGAGACCCAGTACTTC. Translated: CASSPDRAGETQYF. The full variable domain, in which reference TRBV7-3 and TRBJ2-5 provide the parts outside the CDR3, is GAGVSQTPSNKVTEKGKYVELRCDPISGHTALYWYRQSLGQGPEFLIYFQGTGAADDSGLPNDRFFAVRPEGSVSTLKIQRTERGDSAVYLCASSPDRAGETQYFGPGTRLLVL.

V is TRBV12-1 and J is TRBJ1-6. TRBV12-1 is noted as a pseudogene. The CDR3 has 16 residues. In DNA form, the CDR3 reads TGTGCCAGCACGCCCCACCCAGAGGGCTCTGGTTCACCCCTCCACTTT. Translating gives CASTPHPEGSGSPLHF.

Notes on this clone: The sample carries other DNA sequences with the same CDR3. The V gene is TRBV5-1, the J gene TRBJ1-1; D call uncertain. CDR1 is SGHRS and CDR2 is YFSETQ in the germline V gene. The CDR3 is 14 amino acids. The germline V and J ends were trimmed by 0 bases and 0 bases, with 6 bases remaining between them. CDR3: CASSLGQMNTEAFF. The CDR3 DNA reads TGCGCCAGCAGCTTGGGGCAGATGAACACTGAAGCTTTCTTT.

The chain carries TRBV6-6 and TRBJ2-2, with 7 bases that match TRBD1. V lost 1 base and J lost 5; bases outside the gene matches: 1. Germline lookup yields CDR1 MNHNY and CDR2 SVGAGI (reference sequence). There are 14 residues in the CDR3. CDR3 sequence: CASSYLDRTGELFF. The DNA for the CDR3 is TGTGCCAGCAGTTACTTGGACAGGACCGGGGAGCTGTTTTTT.

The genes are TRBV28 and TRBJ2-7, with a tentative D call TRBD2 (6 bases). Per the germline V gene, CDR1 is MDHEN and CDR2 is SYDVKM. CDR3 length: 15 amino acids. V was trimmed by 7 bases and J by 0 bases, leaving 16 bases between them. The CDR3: CASNDGGGRSYEQYF. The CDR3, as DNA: TGTGCCAGCAACGACGGGGGAGGTCGCTCCTACGAGCAGTACTTC. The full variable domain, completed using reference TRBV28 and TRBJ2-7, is DVKVTQSSRYLVKRTGEKVFLECVQDMDHENMFWYRQDPGLGLRLIYFSYDVKMKEKGDIPEGYSVSREKKERFSLILESASTNQTSMYLCASNDGGGRSYEQYFGPGTRLTVT.

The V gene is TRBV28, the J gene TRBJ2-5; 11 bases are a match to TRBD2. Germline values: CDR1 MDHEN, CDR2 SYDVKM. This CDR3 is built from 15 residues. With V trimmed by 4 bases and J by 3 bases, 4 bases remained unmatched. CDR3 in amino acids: CASSSPGLAEETQYF. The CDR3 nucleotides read TGTGCCAGCAGTTCTCCGGGACTAGCGGAAGAGACCCAGTACTTC.

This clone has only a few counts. The CDR3: CASSQALTNQANTEAFF. CDR3 DNA: TGCGCCAGCAGCCAAGCGTTGACAAACCAAGCGAACACTGAAGCTTTCTTT. The chain links TRBV4-3 to TRBJ1-1; D call uncertain. CDR3 length: 17 residues. Germline values: CDR1 LGHNA, CDR2 YSLEER. V shed 1 base and J shed 1 base, with 16 bases lying between them.

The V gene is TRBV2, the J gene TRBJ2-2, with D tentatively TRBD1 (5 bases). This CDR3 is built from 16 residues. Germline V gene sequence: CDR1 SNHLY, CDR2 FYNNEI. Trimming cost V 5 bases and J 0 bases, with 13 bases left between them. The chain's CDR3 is CASSRLTDTNTGELFF. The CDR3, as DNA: TGTGCCAGCAGTCGCCTCACGGACACGAACACCGGGGAGCTGTTTTTT.